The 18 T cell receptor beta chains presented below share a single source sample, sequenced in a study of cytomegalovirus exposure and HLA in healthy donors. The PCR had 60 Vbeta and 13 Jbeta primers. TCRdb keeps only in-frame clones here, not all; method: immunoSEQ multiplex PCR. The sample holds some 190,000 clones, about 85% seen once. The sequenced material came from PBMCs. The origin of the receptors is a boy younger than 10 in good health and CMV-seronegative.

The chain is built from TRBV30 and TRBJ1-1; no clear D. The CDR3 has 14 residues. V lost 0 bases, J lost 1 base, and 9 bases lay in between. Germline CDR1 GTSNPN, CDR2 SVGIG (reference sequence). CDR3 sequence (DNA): TGTGCCTGGAGTGTACCTTGGAGGAACACTGAAGCTTTCTTT. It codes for CAWSVPWRNTEAFF.

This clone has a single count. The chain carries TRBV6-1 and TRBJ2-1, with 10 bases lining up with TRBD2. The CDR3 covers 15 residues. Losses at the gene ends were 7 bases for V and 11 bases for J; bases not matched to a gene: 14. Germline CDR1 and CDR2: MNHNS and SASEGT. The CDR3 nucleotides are TGTGCCAGCACCGAGAGAGCGGGGGGGCCATGTAAGCAGTTCTTC. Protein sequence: CASTERAGGPCKQFF.

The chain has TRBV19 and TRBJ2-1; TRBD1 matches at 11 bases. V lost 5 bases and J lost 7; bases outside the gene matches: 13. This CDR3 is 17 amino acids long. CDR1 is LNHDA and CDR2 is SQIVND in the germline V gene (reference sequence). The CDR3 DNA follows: TGTGCCAGTAGTGCCCGGACCGGGACAGGGGGAGGGAATGAGCAGTTCTTC. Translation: CASSARTGTGGGNEQFF.

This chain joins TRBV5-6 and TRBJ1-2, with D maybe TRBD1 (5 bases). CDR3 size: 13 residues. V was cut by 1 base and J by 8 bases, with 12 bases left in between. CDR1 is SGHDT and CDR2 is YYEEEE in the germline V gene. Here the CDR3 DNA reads TGTGCCAGCAGCTTGTTTGGGGGAGGCGGCTACACCTTC. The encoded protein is CASSLFGGGGYTF.

This chain's CDR3 is CASSLIDGGANFYGYTF. The CDR3 nucleotides are TGTGCCAGCAGCCTCATAGATGGGGGGGCAAATTTCTATGGCTACACCTTC. This chain joins TRBV9 and TRBJ1-2; weak D call: TRBD1 (6 bases). Deletions cut 4 bases from V and 4 bases from J, with 23 bases between. Germline V gives CDR1 SGDLS, CDR2 YYNGEE. The CDR3 loop spans 17 amino acids.

The CDR3 is CASSEFRSDSYTF. DNA for the CDR3: TGTGCCAGCAGTGAGTTCCGGTCTGATAGCTACACCTTC. This chain links TRBV6-1 with TRBJ1-2; D not certain. This CDR3 has 13 residues. Trimming took 3 bases from V and 9 from J, leaving 14 bases between them. The germline V gene encodes CDR1 MNHNS and CDR2 SASEGT.

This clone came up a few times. The CDR3 spells CASSVGTRWTGELFF. CDR3 sequence (DNA): TGTGCCAGCAGCGTCGGGACTAGGTGGACCGGGGAGCTGTTTTTT. This rearrangement joins TRBV9 to TRBJ2-2; 8 bases agree with TRBD2. Germline lookup yields CDR1 SGDLS and CDR2 YYNGEE. The CDR3 spans 15 residues. V lost 2 bases to trimming and J lost 5 bases; unmatched junction nucleotides: 5.

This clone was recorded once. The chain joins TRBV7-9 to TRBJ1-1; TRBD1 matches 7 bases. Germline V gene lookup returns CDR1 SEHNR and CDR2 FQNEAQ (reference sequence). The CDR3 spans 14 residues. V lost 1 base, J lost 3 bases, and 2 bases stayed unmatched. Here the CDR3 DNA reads TGTGCCAGCAGCTTAGGGCAGGGGGACACTGAAGCTTTCTTT. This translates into CASSLGQGDTEAFF. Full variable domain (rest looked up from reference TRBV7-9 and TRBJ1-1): DTGVSQNPRHKITKRGQNVTFRCDPISEHNRLYWYRQTLGQGPEFLTYFQNEAQLEKSRLLSDRFSAERPKGSFSTLEIQRTEQGDSAMYLCASSLGQGDTEAFFGQGTRLTVV.

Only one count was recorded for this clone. The CDR3 nucleotides are TGTGCCAGCAGTTTAGTCAGGGGGTCCGAGCAGTACTTC. Translation gives CASSLVRGSEQYF. The chain links TRBV28 to TRBJ2-7, with TRBD1 matching 7 bases. CDR3 length equals 13 residues. V dropped 2 bases and J dropped 6; count of bases not matched to a gene: 4. The V gene's germline CDR1 is MDHEN and CDR2 SYDVKM.

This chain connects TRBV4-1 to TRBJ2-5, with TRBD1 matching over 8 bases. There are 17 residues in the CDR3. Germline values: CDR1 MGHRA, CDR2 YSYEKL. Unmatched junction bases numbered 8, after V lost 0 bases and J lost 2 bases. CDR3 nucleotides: TGCGCCAGCAGCCAAGATCGAGGCAGGGGGCTACAAGAGACCCAGTACTTC. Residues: CASSQDRGRGLQETQYF.

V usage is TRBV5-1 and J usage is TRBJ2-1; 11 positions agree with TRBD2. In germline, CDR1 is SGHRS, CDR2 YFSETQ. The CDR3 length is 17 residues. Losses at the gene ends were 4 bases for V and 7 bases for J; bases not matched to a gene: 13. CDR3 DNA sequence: TGCGCCAGCAGCCCTATTCCTACTAGCGGGAGCAGGAATGAGCAGTTCTTC. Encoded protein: CASSPIPTSGSRNEQFF.

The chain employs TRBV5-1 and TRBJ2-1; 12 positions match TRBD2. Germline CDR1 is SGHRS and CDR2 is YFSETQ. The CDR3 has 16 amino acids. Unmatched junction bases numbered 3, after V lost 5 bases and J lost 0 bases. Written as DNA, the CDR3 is TGCGCCAGCAGGGGACTAGCGGGCGACTCCTACAATGAGCAGTTCTTC. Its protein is CASRGLAGDSYNEQFF.

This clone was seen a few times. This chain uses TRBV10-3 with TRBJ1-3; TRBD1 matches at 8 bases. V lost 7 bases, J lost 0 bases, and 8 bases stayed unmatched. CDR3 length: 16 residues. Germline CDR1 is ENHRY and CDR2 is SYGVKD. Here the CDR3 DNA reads TGTGCCATCACTCCCGGACAGGGAAGCTCTGGAAACACCATATATTTT. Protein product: CAITPGQGSSGNTIYF.

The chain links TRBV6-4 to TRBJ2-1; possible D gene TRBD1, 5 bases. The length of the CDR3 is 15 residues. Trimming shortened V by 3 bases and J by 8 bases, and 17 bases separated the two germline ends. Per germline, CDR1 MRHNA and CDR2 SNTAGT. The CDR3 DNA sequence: TGTGCCAGCAGTGATACCCCCCTCCAGGGCCATGAGCAGTTCTTC. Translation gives CASSDTPLQGHEQFF.

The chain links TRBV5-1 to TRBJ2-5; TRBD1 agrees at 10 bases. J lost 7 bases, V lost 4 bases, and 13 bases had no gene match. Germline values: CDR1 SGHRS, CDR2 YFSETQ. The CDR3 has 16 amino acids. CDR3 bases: TGCGCCAGCAGCGAAAAGGGGGACAGGGGACCTGGGACCCAGTACTTC. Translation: CASSEKGDRGPGTQYF.

The CDR3 loop is CASSVAGTGHEQYV. The DNA of the CDR3 is TGTGCCAGCAGTGTAGCCGGGACAGGGCACGAGCAGTACGTC. The gene calls are TRBV6-1 and TRBJ2-7; 9 bases match TRBD1. J lost 5 bases, V lost 4 bases, and 6 bases had no gene match. The CDR3 sequence is 14 residues long. Germline loops: CDR1 MNHNS, CDR2 SASEGT.

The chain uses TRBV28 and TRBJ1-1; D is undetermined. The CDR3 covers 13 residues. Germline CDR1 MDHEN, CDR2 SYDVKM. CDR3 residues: CASETASVLEAFF. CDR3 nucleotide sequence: TGTGCTTCGGAGACGGCGTCGGTCCTTGAAGCTTTCTTT.

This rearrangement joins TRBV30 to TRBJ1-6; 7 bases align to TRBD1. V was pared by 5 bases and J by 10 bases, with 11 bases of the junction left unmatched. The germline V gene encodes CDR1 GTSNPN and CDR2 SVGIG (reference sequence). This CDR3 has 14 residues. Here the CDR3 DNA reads TGTGCCTGGGGACTCCGGGACAGCAGCTCACCCCTCCACTTT. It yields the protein CAWGLRDSSSPLHF. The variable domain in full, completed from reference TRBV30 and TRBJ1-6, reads SQTIHQWPATLVQPVGSPLSLECTVEGTSNPNLYWYRQAAGRGLQLLFYSVGIGQISSEVPQNLSASRPQDRQFILSSKKLLLSDSGFYLCAWGLRDSSSPLHFGNGTRLTVT.